The T cell receptor (beta chain) under discussion was sequenced for a study of early T cells in non-severe SARS-CoV-2 infection. About the study: Bulk RNA from unsorted whole blood was sequenced; chains were unpaired.

Individual cDNA molecules received unique molecular identifiers during library preparation. TCRdb reprocessed the 5' RACE reads with MiXCR, giving one entry per CDR3 protein. Among tens of thousands of distinct CDR3 sequences listed, over 13% were seen once. The CDR3 is 17 residues long. Germline CDR1 reads SGHKS; CDR2 reads YYEKEE (reference sequence). After removal of 4 bases from V and 0 bases from J, the junction contained 5 bases not matched to a gene. This clonotype was seen a few times. The TCR sequence derives from an adult who was a healthcare worker with PCR-confirmed SARS-CoV-2 infection or an uninfected control (not recorded which). V is TRBV5-5 and J is TRBJ1-4, with 11 bases aligning to TRBD1. Specimen: whole blood. The CDR3 DNA reads TGTGCCAGCAGCCACCGGACAGGGGGCGCAACTAATGAAAAACTGTTTTTT. Protein product: CASSHRTGGATNEKLFF.